This TCR beta chain emerged from a study of CD8 T cells in ankylosing spondylitis. This clonotype was seen at least ten times. The target antigen is unknown. Study results and limitations: The disease-linked clones had a CD8+ phenotype and low blood frequencies.

TCRdb redid the calling of the 5' RACE reads with MiXCR, one entry per CDR3 protein. The table shows under 200,000 distinct CDR3 sequences, with 10% to 15% occurring only once. Germline values: CDR1 SGHRS, CDR2 YFSETQ. J was trimmed by 8 bases and V by 4 bases; bases with no gene match: 5. The CDR3 totals 15 residues. This chain connects TRBV5-1 to TRBJ2-1; 14 bases align to TRBD2. The TCR originated in a female donor with ankylosing spondylitis or in good health (not recorded which). Sample: blood, either unsorted or a sorted T cell fraction (not recorded which). CDR3: CASSAGLAGVDEQFF. CDR3 nucleotides: TGCGCCAGCAGCGCGGGACTAGCGGGAGTGGATGAGCAGTTCTTC.